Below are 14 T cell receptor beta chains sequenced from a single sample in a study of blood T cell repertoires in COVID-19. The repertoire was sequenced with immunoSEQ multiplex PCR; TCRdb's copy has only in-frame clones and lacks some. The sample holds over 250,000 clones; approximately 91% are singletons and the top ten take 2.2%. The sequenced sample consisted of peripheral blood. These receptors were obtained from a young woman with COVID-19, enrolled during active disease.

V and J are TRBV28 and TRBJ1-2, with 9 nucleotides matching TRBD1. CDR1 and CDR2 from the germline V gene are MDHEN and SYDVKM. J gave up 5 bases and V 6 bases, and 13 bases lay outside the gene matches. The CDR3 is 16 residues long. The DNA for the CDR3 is TGTGCCAGCAGGACCGCTGGGACAGGGCCCAATTATGGCTACACCTTC. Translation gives CASRTAGTGPNYGYTF.

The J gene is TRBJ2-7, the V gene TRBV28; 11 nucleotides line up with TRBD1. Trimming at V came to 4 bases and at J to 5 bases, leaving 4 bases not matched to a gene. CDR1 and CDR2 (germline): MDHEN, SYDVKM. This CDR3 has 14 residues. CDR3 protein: CASSSGQGGNEQYF. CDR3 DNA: TGTGCCAGCAGTTCGGGACAGGGGGGAAACGAGCAGTACTTC.

The CDR3 nucleotides are TGTGCCAGCAGCGTAGCTGCCCGGTTTTCCTACAATGAGCAGTTCTTC. Protein: CASSVAARFSYNEQFF. The V call is TRBV9, the J call TRBJ2-1; D call uncertain. CDR1 SGDLS and CDR2 YYNGEE come from the germline V gene. V was pared by 0 bases and J by 1 base, with 11 bases between. CDR3 size: 16 residues.

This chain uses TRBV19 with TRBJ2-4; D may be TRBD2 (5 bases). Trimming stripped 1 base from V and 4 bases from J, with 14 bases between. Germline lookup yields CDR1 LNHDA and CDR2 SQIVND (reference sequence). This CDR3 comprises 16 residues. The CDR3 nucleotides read TGTGCCAGTAGTATAGTTCGGGGATTGGGGAAAAACATTCAGTACTTC. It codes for CASSIVRGLGKNIQYF.

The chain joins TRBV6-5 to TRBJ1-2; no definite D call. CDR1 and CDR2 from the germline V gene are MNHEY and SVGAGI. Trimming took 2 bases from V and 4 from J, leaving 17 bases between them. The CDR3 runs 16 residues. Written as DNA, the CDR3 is TGTGCCAGCAGTTACGGTAGGAGGGTGACTAGCTATGGCTACACCTTC. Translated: CASSYGRRVTSYGYTF.

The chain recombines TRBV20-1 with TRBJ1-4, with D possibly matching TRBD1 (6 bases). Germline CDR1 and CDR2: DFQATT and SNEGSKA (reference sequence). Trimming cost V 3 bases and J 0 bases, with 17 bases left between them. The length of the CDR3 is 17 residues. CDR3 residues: CSASVRQGLATNEKLFF. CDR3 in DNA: TGCAGTGCTAGTGTACGGCAGGGGCTGGCAACTAATGAAAAACTGTTTTTT.

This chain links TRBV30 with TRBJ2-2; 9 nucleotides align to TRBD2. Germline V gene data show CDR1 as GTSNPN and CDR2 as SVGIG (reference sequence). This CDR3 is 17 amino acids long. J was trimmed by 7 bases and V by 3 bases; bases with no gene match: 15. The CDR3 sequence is CAWSDSGTSSNYGELFF. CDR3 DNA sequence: TGTGCCTGGAGCGACTCCGGGACTAGCAGTAACTACGGGGAGCTGTTTTTT.

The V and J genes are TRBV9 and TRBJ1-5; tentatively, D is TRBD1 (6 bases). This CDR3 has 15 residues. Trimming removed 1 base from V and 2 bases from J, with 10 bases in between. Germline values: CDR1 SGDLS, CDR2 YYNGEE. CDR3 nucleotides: TGTGCCAGCAGCGTAACGGACAGCCGCAATCAGCCCCAGCATTTT. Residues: CASSVTDSRNQPQHF.

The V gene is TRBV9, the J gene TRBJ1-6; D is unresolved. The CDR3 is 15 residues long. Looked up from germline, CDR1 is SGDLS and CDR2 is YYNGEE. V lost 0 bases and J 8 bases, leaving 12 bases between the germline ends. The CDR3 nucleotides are TGTGCCAGCAGCGTAGAGTTTGGGAGGGATTCACCCCTCCACTTT. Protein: CASSVEFGRDSPLHF.

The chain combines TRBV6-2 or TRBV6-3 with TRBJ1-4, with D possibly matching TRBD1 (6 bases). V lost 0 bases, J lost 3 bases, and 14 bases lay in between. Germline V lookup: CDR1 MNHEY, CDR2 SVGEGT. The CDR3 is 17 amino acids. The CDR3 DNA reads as TGTGCCAGCAGTTACTCGGGACACCGAGGAGCTAATGAAAAACTGTTTTTT. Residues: CASSYSGHRGANEKLFF.

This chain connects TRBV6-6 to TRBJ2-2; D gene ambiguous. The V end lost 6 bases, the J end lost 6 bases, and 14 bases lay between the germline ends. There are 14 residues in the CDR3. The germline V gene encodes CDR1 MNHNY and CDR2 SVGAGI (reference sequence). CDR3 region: CASSPRLDPGELFF. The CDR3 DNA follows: TGTGCCAGCAGCCCCAGACTTGACCCCGGGGAGCTGTTTTTT.

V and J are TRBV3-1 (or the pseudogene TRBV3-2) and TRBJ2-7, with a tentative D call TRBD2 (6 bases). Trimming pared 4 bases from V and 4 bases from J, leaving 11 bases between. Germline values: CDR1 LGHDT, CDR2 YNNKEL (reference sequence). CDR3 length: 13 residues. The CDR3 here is CASSPGTSYEQYF. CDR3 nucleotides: TGTGCCAGCAGCCCTGGGACTTCTTACGAGCAGTACTTC.

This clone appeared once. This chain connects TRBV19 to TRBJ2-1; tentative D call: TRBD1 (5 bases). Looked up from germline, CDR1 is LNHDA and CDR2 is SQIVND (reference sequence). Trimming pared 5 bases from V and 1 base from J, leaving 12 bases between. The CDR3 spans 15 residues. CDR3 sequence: CASSSDSSSYNEQFF. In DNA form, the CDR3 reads TGTGCCAGTAGTTCTGACAGCTCATCCTACAATGAGCAGTTCTTC. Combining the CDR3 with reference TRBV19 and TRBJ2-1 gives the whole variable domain DGGITQSPKYLFRKEGQNVTLSCEQNLNHDAMYWYRQDPGQGLRLIYYSQIVNDFQKGDIAEGYSVSREKKESFPLTVTSAQKNPTAFYLCASSSDSSSYNEQFFGPGTRLTVL.

The CDR3 nucleotides read TGTGCCAGCAGCTCGCCGAGCGGGAGATCCTACAATGAGCAGTTCTTC. Translating gives CASSSPSGRSYNEQFF. V and J are TRBV28 and TRBJ2-1; TRBD2 aligns across 8 bases. Germline V gene lookup returns CDR1 MDHEN and CDR2 SYDVKM. Losses at the gene ends were 6 bases for V and 1 base for J; bases not matched to a gene: 8. The CDR3 totals 16 residues. Full variable domain (outside the CDR3, taken from reference TRBV28 and TRBJ2-1): DVKVTQSSRYLVKRTGEKVFLECVQDMDHENMFWYRQDPGLGLRLIYFSYDVKMKEKGDIPEGYSVSREKKERFSLILESASTNQTSMYLCASSSPSGRSYNEQFFGPGTRLTVL.